Below, 12 T cell receptor beta chains from the same sample are listed, as sequenced in a study of beta chain features in type 1 diabetes. Expressed TCRB transcripts were sequenced, since all the RNA that had been isolated was reverse transcribed. The data were produced by immunoSEQ multiplex PCR, yet TCRdb's version contains in-frame clones alone and is incomplete. The sample shows around 500,000 clones, over 10% of them seen only once. The sequencing sample was made of naive CD4+ T cells from blood. The receptors shown here come from a woman between 18 and 30 years old in good health.

This clone occurred a few times. The chain uses TRBV7-2 and TRBJ2-2; 8 bases fit TRBD1. The CDR3 runs to 15 residues. V shed 5 bases, J shed 4 bases, and the junction held 6 bases outside the gene matches. The germline CDR1 and CDR2 sequences are SGHTA and FQGNSA. The CDR3 loop reads CASSHRQGRTGELFF. CDR3 nucleotides: TGTGCCAGCAGCCACAGACAGGGGCGCACCGGGGAGCTGTTTTTT.

Comments on this clone: This sample also contains other DNA sequences that code for the same CDR3. The rearrangement joins TRBV7-9 to TRBJ2-5; D remains unclear. Per the germline V gene, CDR1 is SEHNR and CDR2 is FQNEAQ (reference sequence). V was shortened by 1 base and J by 5 bases, with 5 bases between the two germline ends. This CDR3 is 12 amino acids long. Written as DNA, the CDR3 is TGTGCCAGCAGCTTAGGCAGGGAGACCCAGTACTTC. It codes for CASSLGRETQYF.

The chain combines TRBV4-2 with TRBJ2-7; 8 bases agree with TRBD2. The trim removed 2 bases at V and 1 base at J, leaving 7 bases unmatched. CDR3 size: 16 residues. Germline V gives CDR1 LGHNA, CDR2 YNFKEQ. The DNA for the CDR3 is TGTGCCAGCAGCCAACAAGTAGCGGGGAAATCCTACGAGCAGTACTTC. It encodes CASSQQVAGKSYEQYF.

This clone was counted once. The same CDR3 arises from other DNA sequences in this sample as well. The J gene is TRBJ2-3, the V gene TRBV15, with D possibly TRBD2 on 6 matching bases. CDR1 is LNHNV, CDR2 YYDKDF, per germline (reference sequence). The CDR3 has 14 residues. Trimming pared 3 bases from V and 0 bases from J, leaving 7 bases between. The CDR3 sequence is CATSRGGSTDTQYF. CDR3 coding DNA: TGTGCCACCAGCAGGGGGGGAAGCACAGATACGCAGTATTTT. The full variable domain, completed using reference TRBV15 and TRBJ2-3, is DAMVIQNPRYQVTQFGKPVTLSCSQTLNHNVMYWYQQKSSQAPKLLFHYYDKDFNNEADTPDNFQSRRPNTSFCFLDIRSPGLGDTAMYLCATSRGGSTDTQYFGPGTRLTVL.

This clone was observed a handful of times. The V gene is TRBV7-2, the J gene TRBJ2-1; 11 bases align to TRBD2. The CDR3 has 15 residues. V lost 5 bases and J lost 9; bases outside the gene matches: 9. Germline values: CDR1 SGHTA, CDR2 FQGNSA. The CDR3 DNA reads TGTGCCAGCAGCGCTACTAGCGGGAGATCAAGTGAGCAGTTCTTC. Translating it yields CASSATSGRSSEQFF.

A few counts support this clone. J is TRBJ2-5 and V is TRBV5-1; D call uncertain. This CDR3 comprises 13 residues. The V gene's germline CDR1 is SGHRS and CDR2 YFSETQ. V was pared by 7 bases and J by 2 bases, with 12 bases between. The CDR3 nucleotides read TGCGCCAGCGGTCCAGGACCTCAAGAGACCCAGTACTTC. It yields the protein CASGPGPQETQYF.

This rearrangement joins TRBV11-2 to TRBJ2-7; D may match TRBD1 or TRBD2 (5 bases each). Per germline, CDR1 SGHAT and CDR2 FQNNGV. V lost 5 bases, J lost 0 bases, and 11 bases lay in between. The CDR3 sequence is 14 residues long. The CDR3 sequence: CASSPGTSSYEQYV. In nucleotides, the CDR3 is TGTGCCAGCAGCCCCGGGACCAGCTCCTACGAGCAGTACGTC.

The chain uses TRBV27 and TRBJ2-7, with unresolved D. CDR1 MNHEY and CDR2 SMNVEV come from the germline V gene (reference sequence). The V end was cut by 4 bases, the J end by 4 bases, with 14 bases between. This CDR3 spans 14 amino acids. CDR3 nucleotide sequence: TGTGCCAGCAGTTCTAATGGGGTAGGATACGAGCAGTACGTC. Protein sequence: CASSSNGVGYEQYV.

The chain employs TRBV2 and TRBJ2-7; D gene unclear. V lost 4 bases and J lost 6, with 7 bases in between. CDR1 is SNHLY, CDR2 FYNNEI, per germline. This CDR3 spans 11 amino acids. The CDR3 protein is CASSVATEQYF. The CDR3 DNA sequence: TGTGCCAGCAGTGTAGCAACCGAGCAGTACTTC.

This clone occurred a few times. The chain joins TRBV28 to TRBJ2-6; the D is unclear. The CDR3 has 14 amino acids. Germline V CDR1 and CDR2: MDHEN, SYDVKM. The ends were cut back, 5 bases at V and 0 bases at J, with 5 bases in the middle. CDR3 residues: CASSAPSGANVLTF. CDR3 DNA sequence: TGTGCCAGCAGTGCCCCCTCTGGGGCCAACGTCCTGACTTTC.

The chain joins TRBV29-1 to TRBJ2-5; a weak D match, TRBD1 (6 bases). The DNA end lines up better with TRBJ2-7; the J call may be wrong. The CDR3 loop spans 12 amino acids. Germline CDR1 is SQVTM and CDR2 is ANQGSEA. The CDR3 spells CSVGQAPYEQYF. CDR3 DNA sequence: TGCAGCGTTGGACAGGCGCCATACGAGCAGTACTTC.

The chain employs TRBV30 and TRBJ1-4, with D perhaps matching TRBD1 (5 bases). The germline V gene has CDR1 GTSNPN and CDR2 SVGIG (reference sequence). Trimming took off 3 bases at V and 5 bases at J, with 16 bases between the two ends. The CDR3 is made up of 15 amino acids. For the CDR3, the DNA is TGTGCCTGGAGCAGGGAAGGACGGAGGAATGAAAAACTGTTTTTT. It is translated as CAWSREGRRNEKLFF.